This TCR beta chain came from a study of Tregs in tolerant kidney transplant recipients. Study-level points and caveats: Tolerant patients' donor-specific Tregs expanded beyond overall Tregs, suggesting antigen-driven growth. This study did not directly address biological reproducibility.

Mixed chimerism was transient after nonmyeloablative marrow transplants from related graft donors. On this clone: Its antigen remains unknown.

Per the germline V gene, CDR1 is SGHRS and CDR2 is YFSETQ. The CDR3 has 16 residues. The V end lost 2 bases, the J end lost 6 bases, and 17 bases lay between the germline ends. The table came from immunoSEQ multiplex PCR; TCRdb's copy has only in-frame clones and leaves some out. The table includes tens of thousands of clones, roughly 90% detected once. The material sequenced was CD4+ T cells from blood (PBMCs), taken 24 months after the transplant. V gene TRBV5-1 combines with J gene TRBJ2-2; possible D gene TRBD2, 5 bases. The TCR comes from a human patient who received a combined kidney and bone marrow transplant. Some T cells may possibly be graft donor cells. The CDR3 loop is CASSLSWEQAAGELFF. In DNA form, the CDR3 reads TGCGCCAGCAGCTTATCTTGGGAGCAAGCCGCCGGGGAGCTGTTTTTT.